This T cell receptor (beta chain) derives from a study of blood T cell repertoires in COVID-19. About the study: Spain, Italy and the United States supplied samples that represented acute and convalescent COVID-19. Sources were T cells, B-cell-depleted T cells, or PBMCs; the material itself was cDNA or gDNA.

Original handling: Estimation of nucleated cell counts relied on the amplification of reference gene primers. Sequencing used immunoSEQ multiplex PCR; TCRdb keeps in-frame clones, though not all of them. V, J and clone size reflect that table, while D and trimming were determined from the DNA. The sample lists tens of thousands of clones, around nine tenths seen once, with 3% to 4% in the top ten. Looked up from germline, CDR1 is SNHLY and CDR2 is FYNNEI. The ends lost 9 bases at V and 2 bases at J; junction bases unmatched: 2. This CDR3 has 13 residues. The J gene is TRBJ1-3, the V gene TRBV2; 9 nucleotides line up with TRBD1. The TCR was taken from a woman in her 70s with acute or convalescent COVID-19. The material sequenced was peripheral blood. The CDR3 sequence: CASWTGAGNTIYF. The CDR3 DNA is TGTGCCAGTTGGACAGGGGCTGGAAACACCATATATTTT.